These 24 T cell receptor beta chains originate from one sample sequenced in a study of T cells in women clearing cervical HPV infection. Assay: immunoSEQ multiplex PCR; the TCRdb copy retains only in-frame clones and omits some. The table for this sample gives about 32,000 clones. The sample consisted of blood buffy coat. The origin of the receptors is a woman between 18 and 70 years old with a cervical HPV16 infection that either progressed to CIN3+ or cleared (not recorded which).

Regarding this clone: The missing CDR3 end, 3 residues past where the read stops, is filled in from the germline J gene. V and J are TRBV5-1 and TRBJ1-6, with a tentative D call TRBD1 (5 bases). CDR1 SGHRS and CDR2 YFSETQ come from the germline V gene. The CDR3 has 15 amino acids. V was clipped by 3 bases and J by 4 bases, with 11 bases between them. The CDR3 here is CASSSSPGYNSPLHF. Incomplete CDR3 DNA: TGCGCCAGCAGCTCCTCACCAGGGTATAATTCACCC.

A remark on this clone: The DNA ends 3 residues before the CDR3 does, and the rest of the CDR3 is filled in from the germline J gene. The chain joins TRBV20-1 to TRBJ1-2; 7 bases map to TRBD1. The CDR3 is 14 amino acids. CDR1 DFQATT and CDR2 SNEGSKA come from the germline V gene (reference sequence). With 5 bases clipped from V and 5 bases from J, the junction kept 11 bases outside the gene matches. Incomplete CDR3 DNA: TGCAGTGCTCCACAACAACAGGGGACGTATGGC. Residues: CSAPQQQGTYG. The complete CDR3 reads CSAPQQQGTYGYTF.

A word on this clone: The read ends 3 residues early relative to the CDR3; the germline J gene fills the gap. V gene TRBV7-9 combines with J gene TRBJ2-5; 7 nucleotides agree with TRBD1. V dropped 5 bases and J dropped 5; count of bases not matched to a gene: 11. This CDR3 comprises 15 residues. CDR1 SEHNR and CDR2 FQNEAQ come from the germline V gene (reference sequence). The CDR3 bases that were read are TGTGCCAGCAGCACGAGACAGGGATTCGGGGAGACC. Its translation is CASSTRQGFGET. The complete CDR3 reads CASSTRQGFGETQYF.

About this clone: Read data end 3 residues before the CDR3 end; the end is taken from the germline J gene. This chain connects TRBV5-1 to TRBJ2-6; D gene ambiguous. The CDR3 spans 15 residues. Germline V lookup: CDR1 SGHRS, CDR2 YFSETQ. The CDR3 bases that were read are TGCGCCAGCAGCCTCGTAGGGCCGCTCTCTGAGGTC. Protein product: CASSLVGPLSEV. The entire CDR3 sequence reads CASSLVGPLSEVLTF.

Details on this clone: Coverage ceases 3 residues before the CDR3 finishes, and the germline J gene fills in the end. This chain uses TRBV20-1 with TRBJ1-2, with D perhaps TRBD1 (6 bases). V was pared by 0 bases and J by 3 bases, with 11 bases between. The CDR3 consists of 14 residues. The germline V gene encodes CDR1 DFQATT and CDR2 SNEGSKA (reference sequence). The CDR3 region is CSARDQKGDYGYTF. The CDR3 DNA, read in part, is TGCAGTGCTAGAGATCAAAAGGGGGACTATGGC.

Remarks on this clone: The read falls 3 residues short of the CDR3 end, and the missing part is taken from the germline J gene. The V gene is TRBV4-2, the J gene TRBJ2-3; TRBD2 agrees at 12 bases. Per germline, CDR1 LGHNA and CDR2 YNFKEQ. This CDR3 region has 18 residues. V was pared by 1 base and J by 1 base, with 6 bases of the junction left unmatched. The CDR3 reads CASSQGLAGGPGTDTQYF. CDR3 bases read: TGTGCCAGCAGCCAAGGTCTAGCGGGGGGGCCGGGCACAGATACG.

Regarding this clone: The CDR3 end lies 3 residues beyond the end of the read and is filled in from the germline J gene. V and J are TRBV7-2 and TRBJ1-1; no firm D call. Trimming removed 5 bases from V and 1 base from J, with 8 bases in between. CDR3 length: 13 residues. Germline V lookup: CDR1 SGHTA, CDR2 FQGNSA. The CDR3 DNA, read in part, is TGTGCCAGCAGCCGACACCCGAACACTGAA. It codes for CASSRHPNTE. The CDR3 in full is CASSRHPNTEAFF.

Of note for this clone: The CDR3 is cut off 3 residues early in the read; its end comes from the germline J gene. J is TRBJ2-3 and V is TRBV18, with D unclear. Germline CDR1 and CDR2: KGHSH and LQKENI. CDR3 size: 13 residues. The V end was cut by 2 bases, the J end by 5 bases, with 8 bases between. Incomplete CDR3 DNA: TGTGCCAGCTCACCAGCGCAACGAGATACG. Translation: CASSPAQRDT. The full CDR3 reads CASSPAQRDTQYF.

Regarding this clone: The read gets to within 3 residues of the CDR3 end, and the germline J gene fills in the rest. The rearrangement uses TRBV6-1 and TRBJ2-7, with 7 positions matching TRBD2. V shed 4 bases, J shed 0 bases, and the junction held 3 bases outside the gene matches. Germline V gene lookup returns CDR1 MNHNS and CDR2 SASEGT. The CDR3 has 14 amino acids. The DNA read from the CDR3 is TGTGCCAGCAGTGGGCTAGCGGCCTCCTACGAG. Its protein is CASSGLAASYE. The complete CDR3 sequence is CASSGLAASYEQYF.

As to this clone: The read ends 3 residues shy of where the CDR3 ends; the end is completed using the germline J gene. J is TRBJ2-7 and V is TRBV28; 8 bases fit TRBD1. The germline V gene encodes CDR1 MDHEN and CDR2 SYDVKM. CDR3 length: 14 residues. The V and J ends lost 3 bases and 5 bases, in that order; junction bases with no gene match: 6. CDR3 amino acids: CASSFRGPFNEQYF. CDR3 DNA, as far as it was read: TGTGCCAGCAGTTTCAGGGGGCCCTTCAACGAG.

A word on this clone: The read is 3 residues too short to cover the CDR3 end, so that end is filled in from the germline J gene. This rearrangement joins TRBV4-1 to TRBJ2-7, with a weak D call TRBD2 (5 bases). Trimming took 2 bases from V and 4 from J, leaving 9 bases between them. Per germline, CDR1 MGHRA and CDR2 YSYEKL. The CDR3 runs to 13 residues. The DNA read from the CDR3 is TGCGCCAGCAGCCAAACGCGGGTTTACGAG. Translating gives CASSQTRVYE. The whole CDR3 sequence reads CASSQTRVYEQYF.

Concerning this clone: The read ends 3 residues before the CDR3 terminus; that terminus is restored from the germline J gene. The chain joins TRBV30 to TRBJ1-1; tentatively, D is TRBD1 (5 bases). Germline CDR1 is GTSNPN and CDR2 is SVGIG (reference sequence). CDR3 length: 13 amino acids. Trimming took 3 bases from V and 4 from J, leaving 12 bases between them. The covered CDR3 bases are TGTGCCTGGAGCATCCAGGGTATCACTGAA. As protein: CAWSIQGITE. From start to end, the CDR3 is CAWSIQGITEAFF.

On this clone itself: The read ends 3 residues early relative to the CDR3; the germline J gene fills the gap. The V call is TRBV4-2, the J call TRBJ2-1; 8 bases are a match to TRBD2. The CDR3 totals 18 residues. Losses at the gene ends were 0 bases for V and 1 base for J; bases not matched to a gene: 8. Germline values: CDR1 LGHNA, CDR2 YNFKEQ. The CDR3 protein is CASSQDGDSGASYNEQFF. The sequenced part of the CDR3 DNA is TGTGCCAGCAGCCAAGATGGGGATAGCGGGGCATCCTACAATGAG.

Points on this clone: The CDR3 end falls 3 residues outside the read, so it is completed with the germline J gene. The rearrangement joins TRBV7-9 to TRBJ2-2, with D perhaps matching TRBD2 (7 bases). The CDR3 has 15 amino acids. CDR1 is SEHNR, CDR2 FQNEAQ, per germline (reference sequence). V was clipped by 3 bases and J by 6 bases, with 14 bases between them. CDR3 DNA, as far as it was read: TGTGCCAGCAGCTTGGGGGGGGCGATGGCCGGGGAG. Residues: CASSLGGAMAGE. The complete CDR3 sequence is CASSLGGAMAGELFF.

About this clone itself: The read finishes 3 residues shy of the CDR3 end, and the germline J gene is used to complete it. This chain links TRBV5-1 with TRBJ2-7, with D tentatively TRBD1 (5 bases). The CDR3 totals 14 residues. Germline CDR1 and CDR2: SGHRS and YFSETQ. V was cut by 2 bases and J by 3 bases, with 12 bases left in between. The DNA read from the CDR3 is TGCGCCAGCAGCTTAGATCAGGGTAACTACGAG. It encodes CASSLDQGNYE. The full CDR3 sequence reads CASSLDQGNYEQYF.

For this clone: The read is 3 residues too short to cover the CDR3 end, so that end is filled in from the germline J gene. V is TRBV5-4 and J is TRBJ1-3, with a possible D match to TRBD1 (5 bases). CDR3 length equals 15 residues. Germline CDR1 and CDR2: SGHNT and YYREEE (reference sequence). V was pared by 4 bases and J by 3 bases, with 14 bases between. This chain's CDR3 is CASSPDLTVGNTIYF. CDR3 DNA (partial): TGTGCCAGCAGCCCCGACCTGACAGTTGGAAACACC.

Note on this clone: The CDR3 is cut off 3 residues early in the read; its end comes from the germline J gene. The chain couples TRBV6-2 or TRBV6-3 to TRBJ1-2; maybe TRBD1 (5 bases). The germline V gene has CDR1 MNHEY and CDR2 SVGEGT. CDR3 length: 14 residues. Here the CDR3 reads CASSYSLGVGGYTF. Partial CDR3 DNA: TGTGCCAGCAGTTACTCGCTAGGGGTAGGGGGC.

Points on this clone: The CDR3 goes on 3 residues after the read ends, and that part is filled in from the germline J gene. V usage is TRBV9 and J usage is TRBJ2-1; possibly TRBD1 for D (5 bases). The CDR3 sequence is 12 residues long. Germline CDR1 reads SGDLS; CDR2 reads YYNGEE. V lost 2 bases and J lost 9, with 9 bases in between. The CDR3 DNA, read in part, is TGTGCCAGCAGCGTTCAGGGCGGTGAG. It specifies CASSVQGGE. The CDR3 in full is CASSVQGGEQFF.

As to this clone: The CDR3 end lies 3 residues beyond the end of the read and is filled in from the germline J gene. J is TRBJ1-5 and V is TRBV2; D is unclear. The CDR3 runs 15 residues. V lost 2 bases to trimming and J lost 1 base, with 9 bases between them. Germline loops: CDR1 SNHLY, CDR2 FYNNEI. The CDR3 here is CASSEHEASNQPQHF. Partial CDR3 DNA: TGTGCCAGCAGTGAACATGAGGCAAGCAATCAGCCC.

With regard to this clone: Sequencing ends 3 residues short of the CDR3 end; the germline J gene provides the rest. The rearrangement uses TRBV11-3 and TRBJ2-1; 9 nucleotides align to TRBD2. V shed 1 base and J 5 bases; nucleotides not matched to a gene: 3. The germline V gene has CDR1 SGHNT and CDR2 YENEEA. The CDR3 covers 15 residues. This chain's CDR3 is CASSLGAGGHNEQFF. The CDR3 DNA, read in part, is TGTGCCAGCAGCTTAGGAGCGGGGGGCCACAATGAG.

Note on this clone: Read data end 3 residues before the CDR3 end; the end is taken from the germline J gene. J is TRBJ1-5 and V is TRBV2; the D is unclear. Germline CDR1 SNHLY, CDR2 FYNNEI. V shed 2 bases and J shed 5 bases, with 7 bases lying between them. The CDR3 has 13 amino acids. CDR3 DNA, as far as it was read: TGTGCCAGCAGTGAATTCGGGTATCAGCCC. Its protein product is CASSEFGYQP. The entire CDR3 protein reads CASSEFGYQPQHF.

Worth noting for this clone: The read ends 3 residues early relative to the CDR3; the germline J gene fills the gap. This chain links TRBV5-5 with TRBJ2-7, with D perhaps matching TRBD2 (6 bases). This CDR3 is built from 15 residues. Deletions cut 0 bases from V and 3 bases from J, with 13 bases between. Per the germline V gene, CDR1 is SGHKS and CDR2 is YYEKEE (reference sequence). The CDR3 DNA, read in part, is TGTGCCAGCAGCTTGGCCCCAGGGACTGACTACGAG. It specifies CASSLAPGTDYE. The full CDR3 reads CASSLAPGTDYEQYF.

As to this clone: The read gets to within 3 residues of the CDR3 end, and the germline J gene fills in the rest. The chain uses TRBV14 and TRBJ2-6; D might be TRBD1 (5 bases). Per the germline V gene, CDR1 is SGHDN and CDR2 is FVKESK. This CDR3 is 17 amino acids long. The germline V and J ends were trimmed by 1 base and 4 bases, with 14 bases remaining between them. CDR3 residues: CASSQAPTGVGANVLTF. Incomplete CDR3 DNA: TGTGCCAGCAGCCAAGCGCCCACAGGCGTAGGGGCCAACGTC.

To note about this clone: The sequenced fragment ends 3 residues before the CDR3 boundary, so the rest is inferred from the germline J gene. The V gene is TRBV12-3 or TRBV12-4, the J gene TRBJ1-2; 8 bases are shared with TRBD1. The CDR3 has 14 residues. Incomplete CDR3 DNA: TGTGCCAGCAGTTACGGCCGGACAGGGCGCGGC. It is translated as CASSYGRTGRG. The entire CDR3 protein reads CASSYGRTGRGYTF.